Listed below are T cell receptor beta chains from one sample, sequenced in a study of blood T cell repertoires in COVID-19. Libraries were prepared by immunoSEQ multiplex PCR; TCRdb keeps only in-frame clonotypes and omits some of them. The sample lists more than 85,000 clones; more than 85% were seen once. The sequenced sample consisted of peripheral blood. The origin of the receptors is a young man with acute or convalescent COVID-19. Each CDR3 is given without its conserved first and last residue.

v_call	j_call	cdr3_aa
TRBV19	TRBJ1-3	ASTPLRDRGTYSGNTIY
TRBV24-1	TRBJ2-7	ATSDRDSLSYEQY
TRBV18	TRBJ2-6	ASSPGRGPGANVLT
TRBV27	TRBJ1-1	ASSFRQGLTEAF
TRBV18	TRBJ1-1	ASSPGPNTEAF
TRBV12-3/TRBV12-4	TRBJ2-4	ASSLRSGDIQY
TRBV27	TRBJ2-7	ASSLGTGLDEQY
TRBV24-1	TRBJ2-1	ATSDRLAGVTYNEQF
TRBV13	TRBJ2-2	ASSLGTGGSTGELF
TRBV6-5	TRBJ1-2	ASSYRGDDSYGYT
TRBV28	TRBJ1-5	ASSTWGLWGNQPQH
TRBV7-8	TRBJ1-2	ASSLLGLGGGGYT
TRBV30	TRBJ1-2	AWENEGRDYGYT
TRBV7-8	TRBJ1-5	ASSPRTGLNQPQH
TRBV6-5	TRBJ1-6	ASTSDRANGSPLH
TRBV7-8	TRBJ1-1	ASSPMGGPEAF
TRBV19	TRBJ1-1	ASSIAKSNTEAF
TRBV5-1	TRBJ1-2	SQRTATNYGYT
TRBV5-1	TRBJ1-1	ASSLFWGGNTEAF
TRBV27	TRBJ2-3	ASSLKGQKATDTQY
TRBV27	TRBJ1-1	ASSLSTVRGEVASNTEAF
TRBV5-4	TRBJ2-1	ASSLKLPDNEQF
TRBV5-1	TRBJ2-1	ASRQSGNEQF
TRBV7-9	TRBJ1-2	ASSSYVTGNYGYT
TRBV9	TRBJ2-1	ASSASTGKQF
TRBV28	TRBJ2-5	ASSTGQGRGETQY
TRBV12-3/TRBV12-4	TRBJ1-5	ASSLQGSQPQH
TRBV5-1	TRBJ1-1	ASSSTGMNTEAF
TRBV11-2	TRBJ1-3	ASSSGTGVNTIY
TRBV29-1	TRBJ2-3	SAPREWSTDTQY
TRBV6-5	TRBJ2-2	ASRTSGNTGELF
TRBV6-5	TRBJ1-4	ASRGEQINEKLF
TRBV2	TRBJ1-1	ASSVEGVTEAF
TRBV19	TRBJ2-7	ASSYASGGYEQY
TRBV5-6	TRBJ2-7	ASSPDRGVYEQY
TRBV10-3	TRBJ1-2	AIKREANYGYT
TRBV5-8	TRBJ1-5	ASSLRIGVSNQPQH